The 23 T cell receptor beta chains presented below share a single source sample, sequenced in a study of identical twins. TCRdb fed the 5' RACE reads into MiXCR, producing one record per CDR3 protein. The sample has 750,000 to 950,000 distinct CDR3 sequences, over 9% seen once. This same sample was also part of a study on yellow fever vaccine responses in identical twins.

Sequenced: PBMCs. The source is a woman under 30 in good health.

The V call is TRBV12-3 or TRBV12-4, the J call TRBJ2-4; TRBD1 aligns across 10 bases. V shed 5 bases, J shed 6 bases, and the junction held 4 bases outside the gene matches. The CDR3 is made up of 14 amino acids. The CDR3 protein is CASSPGQGLNIQYF. The CDR3 region has the DNA TGTGCCAGCAGTCCGGGACAGGGGCTAAACATTCAGTACTTC.

The chain combines TRBV7-2 with TRBJ2-6; weak D call: TRBD2 (5 bases). Per the germline V gene, CDR1 is SGHTA and CDR2 is FQGNSA. V dropped 6 bases and J dropped 1 base, with 10 bases sitting between them. CDR3 length equals 15 residues. CDR3 DNA sequence: TGTGCCAGCAGTCGCGGGTGGTCTGGGGCCAACGTCCTGACTTTC. It is translated as CASSRGWSGANVLTF.

A few counts support this clonotype. This chain's CDR3 is CAISESRSRDQPQHF. The CDR3 DNA reads as TGTGCCATCAGTGAGTCGAGGTCCCGGGATCAGCCCCAGCATTTT. V and J are TRBV10-3 and TRBJ1-5; D ambiguous. Germline V lookup: CDR1 ENHRY, CDR2 SYGVKD. CDR3 size: 15 residues. V shed 0 bases and J shed 5 bases, with 11 bases lying between them.

The chain recombines TRBV3-1 with TRBJ2-7; 8 positions match TRBD2. Germline V CDR1 and CDR2: LGHDT, YNNKEL (reference sequence). The length of the CDR3 is 17 residues. V shed 0 bases, J shed 7 bases, and the junction held 14 bases outside the gene matches. The CDR3 sequence is CASSQDLPGLVIVEQYV. As DNA, the CDR3 is TGTGCCAGCAGCCAAGATCTCCCGGGACTAGTGATTGTTGAGCAGTACGTC.

CDR3: CAISGLEGNTEAFF. The CDR3 nucleotides are TGTGCCATCAGTGGCTTAGAGGGGAACACTGAAGCTTTCTTT. The V gene is TRBV10-3, the J gene TRBJ1-1; no clear D. This CDR3 spans 14 amino acids. V lost 4 bases and J lost 1, with 10 bases in between. CDR1 ENHRY and CDR2 SYGVKD come from the germline V gene.

This clonotype has ten or more counts. CDR3 bases: TGCGCCAGCAGACCGACAGGGGCCTACAATGAGCAGTTCTTC. Translated: CASRPTGAYNEQFF. V and J are TRBV5-1 and TRBJ2-1; 8 nucleotides line up with TRBD1. V trimming: 5 bases; J trimming: 2 bases; junction bases outside the gene matches: 3. This CDR3 is built from 14 residues. CDR1 SGHRS and CDR2 YFSETQ come from the germline V gene. The full variable domain, with the rest looked up from reference TRBV5-1 and TRBJ2-1, is KAGVTQTPRYLIKTRGQQVTLSCSPISGHRSVSWYQQTPGQGLQFLFEYFSETQRNKGNFPGRFSGRQFSNSRSEMNVSTLELGDSALYLCASRPTGAYNEQFFGPGTRLTVL.

Ten or more counts support this clonotype. The gene calls are TRBV12-3 or TRBV12-4 and TRBJ1-3; no firm D call. Between the trimmed V and J ends, which lost 0 bases and 0 bases, there was a span of 12 bases. CDR3 size: 17 residues. In DNA, the CDR3 is TGTGCCAGCAGTTTAGCTCCATCTAGGAGCTCTGGAAACACCATATATTTT. Amino acid sequence: CASSLAPSRSSGNTIYF.

This clonotype was detected a few times. The chain joins TRBV7-9 to TRBJ2-3; perhaps D is TRBD1 or TRBD2 (5 bases each). CDR3 length: 14 residues. Trimming took 2 bases from V and 2 from J, leaving 8 bases between them. The germline CDR1 and CDR2 sequences are SEHNR and FQNEAQ (reference sequence). Here the CDR3 DNA reads TGTGCCAGCAGCTTACCGGGGACCACAGATACGCAGTATTTT. Its protein is CASSLPGTTDTQYF.

This clonotype showed up just a few times. The J gene is TRBJ1-2, the V gene TRBV20-1; weak D call: TRBD1 (5 bases). With 5 bases removed from V and 4 bases from J, the gap between germline ends came to 17 bases. CDR3 length: 14 residues. In germline, CDR1 is DFQATT, CDR2 SNEGSKA (reference sequence). This chain's CDR3 is CSAFEQAPGYGYTF. The CDR3 DNA sequence: TGCAGTGCTTTCGAACAGGCCCCGGGCTATGGCTACACCTTC.

This clonotype was seen more than once but under ten times. The chain joins TRBV3-1 to TRBJ2-1, with TRBD1 matching 8 bases. V shed 1 base and J 7 bases; nucleotides not matched to a gene: 9. The V gene's germline CDR1 is LGHDT and CDR2 YNNKEL (reference sequence). This CDR3 has 16 residues. CDR3 region: CASSQVRTGFVNEQFF. The CDR3 nucleotides read TGTGCCAGCAGCCAAGTCCGGACAGGGTTCGTAAATGAGCAGTTCTTC.

This clonotype was seen a handful of times. V is TRBV4-1 and J is TRBJ2-4; 10 positions match TRBD1. This CDR3 contains 17 residues. CDR1 and CDR2 from the germline V gene are MGHRA and YSYEKL. Trimming removed 2 bases from V and 9 bases from J; junction bases left unmatched: 13. This chain's CDR3 is CASSQHPAGTGEGIQYF. The CDR3 DNA reads TGCGCCAGCAGCCAACACCCTGCCGGGACAGGGGAGGGCATTCAGTACTTC.

This clonotype appeared a few times. For the CDR3, the DNA is TGTGCCACCAGCAGAGATCTGACTGCCGGGGAGCTGTTTTTT. The encoded protein is CATSRDLTAGELFF. The chain joins TRBV15 to TRBJ2-2; the D is unclear. CDR1 and CDR2 (germline): LNHNV, YYDKDF (reference sequence). The CDR3 loop spans 14 amino acids. The V end lost 0 bases, the J end lost 6 bases, and 8 bases lay between the germline ends.

This clonotype was seen just once. The chain couples TRBV6-2 or TRBV6-3 to TRBJ2-1; 13 bases are a match to TRBD2. Germline V gene sequence: CDR1 MNHEY, CDR2 SVGEGT. V was clipped by 6 bases and J by 8 bases; unmatched bases: 10. This CDR3 contains 16 residues. In nucleotides, the CDR3 is TGTGCCAGCAGCCTCAGGACTAGCGGGAGTCGGTATGAGCAGTTCTTC. It translates to CASSLRTSGSRYEQFF.

The count of this clonotype is one. V usage is TRBV7-9 and J usage is TRBJ2-1; 7 positions match TRBD2. The V gene end was trimmed by 10 bases and the J gene end by 9 bases; junction bases not matched to a gene: 24. This CDR3 comprises 17 residues. CDR1 is SEHNR and CDR2 is FQNEAQ in the germline V gene (reference sequence). The CDR3 region is CATFLGGPTTPFGEQFF. CDR3 sequence (DNA): TGTGCCACCTTTTTGGGAGGGCCTACGACGCCTTTTGGTGAGCAGTTCTTC.

The sample holds a few counts of this clonotype. The J gene is TRBJ2-4, the V gene TRBV20-1, with 7 bases that match TRBD2. The V gene's germline CDR1 is DFQATT and CDR2 SNEGSKA (reference sequence). The CDR3 has 13 amino acids. J gave up 7 bases and V 5 bases, and 8 bases lay outside the gene matches. CDR3 coding DNA: TGCAGTGCTCCCGCCCCCGGGGGGAACATTCAGTACTTC. Protein: CSAPAPGGNIQYF.

This clonotype was observed a few times. The chain couples TRBV18 to TRBJ2-7; D may be TRBD2 (6 bases). The germline V gene has CDR1 KGHSH and CDR2 LQKENI. Between the trimmed V and J ends, which lost 6 bases and 4 bases, there was a span of 16 bases. The CDR3 is 14 amino acids. The CDR3 coding sequence is TGTGCCAGCTCCATAGGTGCGGGGTCTTACGAGCAGTACTTC. Amino acids: CASSIGAGSYEQYF.

In its sample, this clonotype was seen a few times. This chain links TRBV29-1 with TRBJ1-2, with D tentatively TRBD1 (6 bases). The CDR3 totals 13 residues. V shed 4 bases and J shed 8 bases, with 17 bases lying between them. Germline V lookup: CDR1 SQVTM, CDR2 ANQGSEA. CDR3 amino acids: CSVGHQGSGGYTF. CDR3 DNA sequence: TGCAGCGTTGGTCATCAGGGGTCGGGGGGCTACACCTTC.

This clonotype was seen many times. The V and J genes are TRBV20-1 and TRBJ2-7; D possibly corresponds to TRBD2 (6 bases). The CDR3 runs to 13 residues. Trimming shortened V by 1 base and J by 0 bases, and 7 bases separated the two germline ends. Germline-derived CDR1 and CDR2 are DFQATT and SNEGSKA (reference sequence). The CDR3 DNA reads TGCAGTGCTAGAGCCGGGAGCTCCTACGAGCAGTACTTC. Its translation: CSARAGSSYEQYF.

This clonotype was counted ten times or more. This rearrangement joins TRBV28 to TRBJ1-6; D is unclear. Trimming left V 5 bases short and J 0 bases short, with 17 bases between. The CDR3 consists of 18 residues. Germline-derived CDR1 and CDR2 are MDHEN and SYDVKM. CDR3 region: CASSLRTQSRSYNSPLHF. The CDR3 nucleotides read TGTGCCAGCAGTCTCCGGACTCAAAGCCGCTCCTATAATTCACCCCTCCACTTT. The full variable domain, rest sourced from reference TRBV28 and TRBJ1-6, is DVKVTQSSRYLVKRTGEKVFLECVQDMDHENMFWYRQDPGLGLRLIYFSYDVKMKEKGDIPEGYSVSREKKERFSLILESASTNQTSMYLCASSLRTQSRSYNSPLHFGNGTRLTVT.

A few counts support this clonotype. V is TRBV11-1 and J is TRBJ2-2; no firm D call. Per germline, CDR1 SGHAT and CDR2 FQDESV (reference sequence). V lost 2 bases, J lost 0 bases, and 19 bases lay in between. The length of the CDR3 is 19 residues. In DNA form, the CDR3 reads TGTGCCAGCAGCTTAAATGATCCCTTTTTGTGGACGAACACCGGGGAGCTGTTTTTT. Protein sequence: CASSLNDPFLWTNTGELFF.

The V gene is TRBV15, the J gene TRBJ2-1; D uncertain. The CDR3 extends over 15 amino acids. The germline V gene encodes CDR1 LNHNV and CDR2 YYDKDF (reference sequence). The germline V and J ends were trimmed by 2 bases and 0 bases, with 8 bases remaining between them. The CDR3 region is CATSRNPTSYNEQFF. CDR3 coding DNA: TGTGCCACCAGCAGAAACCCTACCTCCTACAATGAGCAGTTCTTC. Using reference TRBV15 and TRBJ2-1 for the parts outside the CDR3, the full variable domain is DAMVIQNPRYQVTQFGKPVTLSCSQTLNHNVMYWYQQKSSQAPKLLFHYYDKDFNNEADTPDNFQSRRPNTSFCFLDIRSPGLGDTAMYLCATSRNPTSYNEQFFGPGTRLTVL.

V is TRBV20-1 and J is TRBJ1-1, with D possibly being TRBD1 (5 bases). CDR1 is DFQATT, CDR2 SNEGSKA, per germline (reference sequence). The V gene lost 7 bases and the J gene lost 2 bases, with 17 bases spanning the gap. The CDR3 is 14 amino acids. The CDR3 nucleotides read TGCAGTGTTCCGAACCCCAGGGCTAACACTGAAGCTTTCTTT. Translated, it gives CSVPNPRANTEAFF.

The chain uses TRBV10-3 and TRBJ2-3, with 10 bases fitting TRBD2. The CDR3 is 18 residues long. Germline loops: CDR1 ENHRY, CDR2 SYGVKD. V trimming: 0 bases; J trimming: 0 bases; junction bases outside the gene matches: 6. For the CDR3, the DNA is TGTGCCATCAGTGAGTCGGTAGCGGGGGGTCCTAGCACAGATACGCAGTATTTT. This codes for CAISESVAGGPSTDTQYF.